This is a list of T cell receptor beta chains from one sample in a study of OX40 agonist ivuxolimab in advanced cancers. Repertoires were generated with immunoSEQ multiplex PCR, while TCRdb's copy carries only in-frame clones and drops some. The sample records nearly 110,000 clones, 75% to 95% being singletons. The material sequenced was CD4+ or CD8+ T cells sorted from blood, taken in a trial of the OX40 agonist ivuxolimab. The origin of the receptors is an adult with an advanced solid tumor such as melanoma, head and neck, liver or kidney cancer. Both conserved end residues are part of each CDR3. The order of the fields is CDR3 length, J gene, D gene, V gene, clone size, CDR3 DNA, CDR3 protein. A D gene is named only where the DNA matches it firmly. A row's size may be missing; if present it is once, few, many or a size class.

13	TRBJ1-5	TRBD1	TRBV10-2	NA	TGCGCCAGCGGGGACAGCTACAATCAGCCCCAGCATTTT	CASGDSYNQPQHF
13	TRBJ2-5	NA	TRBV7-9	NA	TGTGCCAGCAGCTTATTGTGGAGCGAGACCCAGTACTTC	CASSLLWSETQYF
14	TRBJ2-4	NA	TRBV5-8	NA	TGTGCCAGCAGCTTGGGGCAGGGGAAAAACATTCAGTACTTC	CASSLGQGKNIQYF
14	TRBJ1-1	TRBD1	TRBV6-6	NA	TGTGCCAGCGGCTTACAGGGGGCCTACACTGAAGCTTTCTTT	CASGLQGAYTEAFF
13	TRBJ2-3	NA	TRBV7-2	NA	TGTGCCAGCAGCTTAACGTGGGAGGATACGCAGTATTTT	CASSLTWEDTQYF
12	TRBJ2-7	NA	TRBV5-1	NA	TGCGCCAGCAGCCAAGATCCCTACGAGCAGTACTTC	CASSQDPYEQYF
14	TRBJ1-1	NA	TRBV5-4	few	TGTGCCAGCAGCTTTGATCTGATGAACACTGAAGCTTTCTTT	CASSFDLMNTEAFF
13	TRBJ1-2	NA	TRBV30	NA	TGTGCCCGAGCCGGCGGGGTAGGGTATGGCTACACCTTC	CARAGGVGYGYTF
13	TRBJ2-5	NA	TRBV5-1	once	TGCGCCAGCAGCTTGGCCTCTACAGAGACCCAGTACTTC	CASSLASTETQYF
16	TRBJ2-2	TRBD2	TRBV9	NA	TGTGCCAGCAGCGTACGGGGACTAGCGGGGGTCGGGGAGCTGTTTTTT	CASSVRGLAGVGELFF
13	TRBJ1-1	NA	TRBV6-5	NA	TGTGCCAGCAGTTACTCGGGCCATTCTGAAGCTTTCTTT	CASSYSGHSEAFF
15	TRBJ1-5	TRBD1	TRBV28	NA	TGTGCCAGCAGTCAAGGGACAGGGGCGAGTCAGCCCCAGCATTTT	CASSQGTGASQPQHF
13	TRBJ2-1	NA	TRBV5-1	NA	TGCGCCAGCAGCTTGTTGGCGAACAATGAGCAGTTCTTC	CASSLLANNEQFF
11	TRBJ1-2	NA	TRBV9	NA	TGTGCCAGCAGCGCTAACTATGGCTACACCTTC	CASSANYGYTF
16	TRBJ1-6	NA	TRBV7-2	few	TGTGCCAGCAGCTTAGCGACTTACAGCATTAATTCACCCCTCCACTTT	CASSLATYSINSPLHF
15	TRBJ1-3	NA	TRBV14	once	TGTGCCAGCAGCGAATGGACTGACTCTGGAAACACCATATATTTT	CASSEWTDSGNTIYF
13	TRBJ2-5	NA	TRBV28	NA	TGTGCCAGCAGTTTGGGGACCAAAGAGACCCAGTACTTC	CASSLGTKETQYF
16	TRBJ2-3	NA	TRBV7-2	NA	TGTGCCAGCAGCTTAGGAGGAAACCTGCACACAGATACGCAGTATTTT	CASSLGGNLHTDTQYF
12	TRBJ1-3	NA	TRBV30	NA	TGTGCCTGGAGTGGGACAGGAAACACCATATATTTT	CAWSGTGNTIYF
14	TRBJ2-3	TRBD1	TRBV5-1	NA	TGCGCCAGCAGCCAGGGGGCGCTGGGAGATACGCAGTATTTT	CASSQGALGDTQYF
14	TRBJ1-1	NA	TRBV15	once	TGTGCCACCAGCAGAGACGAAAGTGGAGGGGAAGCTTTCTTT	CATSRDESGGEAFF